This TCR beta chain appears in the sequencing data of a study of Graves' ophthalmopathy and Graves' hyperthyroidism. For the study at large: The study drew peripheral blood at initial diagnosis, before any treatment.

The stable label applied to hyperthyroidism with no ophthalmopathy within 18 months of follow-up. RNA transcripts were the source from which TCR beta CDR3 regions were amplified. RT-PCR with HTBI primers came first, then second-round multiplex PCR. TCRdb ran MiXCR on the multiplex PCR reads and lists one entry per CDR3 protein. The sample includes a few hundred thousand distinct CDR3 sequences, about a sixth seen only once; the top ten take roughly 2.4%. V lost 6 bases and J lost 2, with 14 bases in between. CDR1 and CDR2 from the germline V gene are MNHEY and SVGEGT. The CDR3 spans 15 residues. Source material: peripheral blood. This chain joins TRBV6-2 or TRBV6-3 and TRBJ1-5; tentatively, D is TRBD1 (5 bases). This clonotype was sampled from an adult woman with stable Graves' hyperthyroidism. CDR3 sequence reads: CASSYGGRGNQPQHF. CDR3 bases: TGTGCCAGCAGCTACGGGGGTCGGGGCAATCAGCCCCAGCATTTT.